One and the same sample provided the 23 T cell receptor beta chains below, sequenced in a study of neoadjuvant anti-PD-1 for oral cavity cancer. The time point is: after neoadjuvant nivolumab, at surgical resection. Produced via immunoSEQ multiplex PCR; TCRdb's table is partial and in-frame only. Among 55,000 to 80,000 clones listed, roughly nine tenths were seen once. Source: PBMCs, taken after nivolumab (anti-PD-1) treatment. All receptors derive from a person aged 40 to 85 with oral cavity squamous cell carcinoma.

The chain carries TRBV27 and TRBJ2-1; 9 nucleotides agree with TRBD1. Trimming took 0 bases from V and 7 from J; bases not matched to a gene: 4. The CDR3 sequence is 15 residues long. The germline gives CDR1 MNHEY, CDR2 SMNVEV (reference sequence). The CDR3 nucleotides read TGTGCCAGCAGTTTATCCAACAGGGGGCGGAATGAGCAGTTCTTC. This encodes CASSLSNRGRNEQFF.

This clone was seen only a few times. The J gene is TRBJ2-1, the V gene TRBV7-8, with 9 bases aligning to TRBD2. Per the germline V gene, CDR1 is SGHVS and CDR2 is FQNEAQ. This CDR3 contains 16 residues. Trimming removed 6 bases from V and 4 bases from J; junction bases left unmatched: 10. The CDR3 DNA follows: TGTGCCAGCAGGCCCGGGCGGGGGGGCCGGTACAATGAGCAGTTCTTC. This translates into CASRPGRGGRYNEQFF.

This clone came up a few times. The chain recombines TRBV30 with TRBJ1-1; maybe TRBD1 (5 bases). Germline V CDR1 and CDR2: GTSNPN, SVGIG (reference sequence). The CDR3 is made up of 14 amino acids. The V end was cut by 1 base, the J end by 1 base, with 10 bases between. The CDR3: CAWSEEGWNTEAFF. The CDR3 nucleotides read TGTGCCTGGAGTGAAGAGGGGTGGAACACTGAAGCTTTCTTT.

V usage is TRBV5-4 and J usage is TRBJ2-1; 7 positions match TRBD2. The CDR3 runs 16 residues. In germline, CDR1 is SGHNT, CDR2 YYREEE (reference sequence). V shed 3 bases and J 1 base; nucleotides not matched to a gene: 7. CDR3 amino acids: CASSWGGSRSYNEQFF. CDR3 in DNA: TGTGCCAGCAGCTGGGGCGGGAGTAGGTCCTACAATGAGCAGTTCTTC.

Only a few counts were recorded for this clone. The chain employs TRBV6-6 and TRBJ2-3, with TRBD2 matching 9 bases. The V and J ends lost 6 bases and 1 base, in that order; junction bases with no gene match: 5. This CDR3 has 15 amino acids. Germline CDR1 reads MNHNY; CDR2 reads SVGAGI (reference sequence). Here the CDR3 DNA reads TGTGCCAGCAGAATTAGCGGGGGAGGCACAGATACGCAGTATTTT. Amino acids: CASRISGGGTDTQYF.

The V and J genes are TRBV7-2 and TRBJ2-3; 13 positions match TRBD2. The junction had 3 bases not matched to a gene; V was cut back by 1 base and J by 2 bases. Germline assignment: CDR1 SGHTA and CDR2 FQGNSA. The CDR3 contains 17 residues. DNA for the CDR3: TGTGCCAGCAGCTTAGACGGACTAGCGGGAGCCACAGATACGCAGTATTTT. Encoded protein: CASSLDGLAGATDTQYF.

The rearrangement uses TRBV5-1 and TRBJ2-3; D remains ambiguous. The V gene lost 6 bases and the J gene lost 1 base, with 6 bases spanning the gap. The CDR3 has 12 amino acids. Germline V gives CDR1 SGHRS, CDR2 YFSETQ. The CDR3 region is CASTRGTDTQYF. DNA for the CDR3: TGCGCCAGCACCCGGGGCACAGATACGCAGTATTTT. Full variable domain (remainder filled in from reference TRBV5-1 and TRBJ2-3): KAGVTQTPRYLIKTRGQQVTLSCSPISGHRSVSWYQQTPGQGLQFLFEYFSETQRNKGNFPGRFSGRQFSNSRSEMNVSTLELGDSALYLCASTRGTDTQYFGPGTRLTVL.

The table lists this clone with a count of one. The J gene is TRBJ2-7, the V gene TRBV7-2; TRBD1 might be the D (7 bases). Germline CDR1 SGHTA, CDR2 FQGNSA. This CDR3 has 15 amino acids. The V end was cut by 1 base, the J end by 1 base, with 11 bases between. CDR3 in amino acids: CASSLEQGGSYEQYF. The CDR3 region has the DNA TGTGCCAGCAGCTTAGAGCAGGGGGGTTCCTACGAGCAGTACTTC.

This clone was picked up one time. The chain has TRBV9 and TRBJ1-1, with 7 nucleotides matching TRBD1. This CDR3 region has 20 residues. V trimming: 4 bases; J trimming: 1 base; junction bases outside the gene matches: 22. Germline CDR1 and CDR2: SGDLS and YYNGEE. CDR3 loop: CASSFFPRGQMGLQNTEAFF. The CDR3 DNA follows: TGTGCCAGCAGCTTCTTCCCGAGGGGGCAAATGGGACTACAGAACACTGAAGCTTTCTTT. Supplemented by reference TRBV9 and TRBJ1-1, the full variable domain reads DSGVTQTPKHLITATGQRVTLRCSPRSGDLSVYWYQQSLDQGLQFLIQYYNGEERAKGNILERFSAQQFPDLHSELNLSSLELGDSALYFCASSFFPRGQMGLQNTEAFFGQGTRLTVV.

This clone has just a few counts. The chain employs TRBV6-1 and TRBJ1-5; D ambiguous. V was shortened by 8 bases and J by 3 bases, with 8 bases between the two germline ends. Germline CDR1 and CDR2: MNHNS and SASEGT. This CDR3 comprises 12 residues. The CDR3 sequence: CASRTTNQPQHF. For the CDR3, the DNA is TGTGCCAGCCGTACGACCAATCAGCCCCAGCATTTT.

The rearrangement uses TRBV19 and TRBJ1-5; 7 nucleotides line up with TRBD1. Germline trimming cut 7 bases from V and 0 bases from J; bases unmatched to any gene: 6. This CDR3 region has 15 residues. The germline gives CDR1 LNHDA, CDR2 SQIVND (reference sequence). The CDR3 is CASNQDRYSNQPQHF. Written as DNA, the CDR3 is TGTGCCAGTAACCAGGACAGGTATAGCAATCAGCCCCAGCATTTT. The variable domain in full, with the rest retrieved from reference TRBV19 and TRBJ1-5, is DGGITQSPKYLFRKEGQNVTLSCEQNLNHDAMYWYRQDPGQGLRLIYYSQIVNDFQKGDIAEGYSVSREKKESFPLTVTSAQKNPTAFYLCASNQDRYSNQPQHFGDGTRLSIL.

CDR3 nucleotide sequence: TGTGCCAGCAGTTTATCAGGCAGGGGCCTTACCTACGAGCAGTACTTC. Translating gives CASSLSGRGLTYEQYF. The chain carries TRBV27 and TRBJ2-7; tentatively, D is TRBD1 (6 bases). Germline-derived CDR1 and CDR2 are MNHEY and SMNVEV (reference sequence). This CDR3 has 16 amino acids. V was trimmed by 0 bases and J by 2 bases, leaving 14 bases between them.

The chain joins TRBV7-9 to TRBJ2-7; the D call may be TRBD1 or TRBD2 (6 bases each). The germline CDR1 and CDR2 sequences are SEHNR and FQNEAQ (reference sequence). The V and J ends lost 8 bases and 2 bases respectively, with 13 bases between them. CDR3 length equals 13 residues. The chain's CDR3 is CASSRGATYEQYF. CDR3 coding DNA: TGTGCCAGCTCAAGGGGGGCGACCTACGAGCAGTACTTC.

The V and J genes are TRBV27 and TRBJ2-7; D is undetermined. Germline V gives CDR1 MNHEY, CDR2 SMNVEV (reference sequence). V was pared by 4 bases and J by 0 bases, with 10 bases between. This CDR3 is built from 14 residues. The chain's CDR3 is CASSYRFDSYEQYF. The CDR3 nucleotides are TGTGCCAGCAGTTATCGCTTTGACTCCTACGAGCAGTACTTC.

J is TRBJ2-1 and V is TRBV5-1; a weak D match, TRBD1 (6 bases). Per germline, CDR1 SGHRS and CDR2 YFSETQ. Deletions cut 0 bases from V and 2 bases from J, with 12 bases between. The CDR3 is 16 amino acids. The CDR3 region has the DNA TGCGCCAGCAGCTTGGATAGATCAGGGGCCTACAATGAGCAGTTCTTC. It yields the protein CASSLDRSGAYNEQFF.

This clone was counted a single time. The chain combines TRBV27 with TRBJ1-1; 8 bases agree with TRBD1. This CDR3 is 17 amino acids long. The V gene's germline CDR1 is MNHEY and CDR2 SMNVEV (reference sequence). The J segment lost 0 bases and the V segment lost 5 bases, leaving 11 bases of the junction unmatched. The CDR3 coding sequence is TGTGCCAGCAGTCGACGCGGGCAGGGGGCGCTGAACACTGAAGCTTTCTTT. Protein sequence: CASSRRGQGALNTEAFF.

The V call is TRBV5-4, the J call TRBJ1-2; D ambiguous. The CDR3 loop spans 15 amino acids. V lost 0 bases to trimming and J lost 4 bases, with 13 bases between them. Germline V gene lookup returns CDR1 SGHNT and CDR2 YYREEE (reference sequence). CDR3 nucleotide sequence: TGTGCCAGCAGCTTGGCGGCAGGATTGTTCTATGGCTACACCTTC. Its translation: CASSLAAGLFYGYTF.

This rearrangement joins TRBV6-6 to TRBJ2-1; D perhaps matches TRBD2 (6 bases). Germline values: CDR1 MNHNY, CDR2 SVGAGI (reference sequence). V lost 0 bases to trimming and J lost 3 bases, with 12 bases between them. This CDR3 is 16 amino acids long. CDR3 coding DNA: TGTGCCAGCAGTTACTCGGTAATGGGACTCTACAATGAGCAGTTCTTC. Translating gives CASSYSVMGLYNEQFF.

The chain couples TRBV2 to TRBJ2-5; 7 bases map to TRBD2. The CDR3 extends over 15 amino acids. V lost 6 bases and J lost 2; bases outside the gene matches: 9. From germline, CDR1 is SNHLY and CDR2 FYNNEI. This chain's CDR3 is CASRGRGGGQETQYF. CDR3 sequence (DNA): TGTGCCAGCAGGGGGAGGGGAGGAGGTCAAGAGACCCAGTACTTC.

The CDR3, as DNA: TGTGCCAGTAGTACTTCGAGACTAGCCCCACGCGATGAGCAGTTCTTC. Its translation is CASSTSRLAPRDEQFF. This sequence joins TRBV19 and TRBJ2-1; 7 nucleotides line up with TRBD2. This CDR3 has 16 amino acids. Looked up from germline, CDR1 is LNHDA and CDR2 is SQIVND (reference sequence). The V gene end was trimmed by 4 bases and the J gene end by 8 bases; junction bases not matched to a gene: 14.

The V and J genes are TRBV5-1 and TRBJ2-2, with D unclear. This CDR3 has 14 residues. Germline CDR1 and CDR2: SGHRS and YFSETQ. Trimming shortened V by 2 bases and J by 1 base, and 6 bases separated the two germline ends. CDR3 sequence reads: CASSFWGNTGELFF. CDR3 in DNA: TGCGCCAGCAGCTTCTGGGGGAACACCGGGGAGCTGTTTTTT.

J is TRBJ1-4 and V is TRBV7-8; D uncertain. Trimming left V 5 bases short and J 0 bases short, with 10 bases between. Germline assignment: CDR1 SGHVS and CDR2 FQNEAQ. The CDR3 has 15 amino acids. The CDR3 sequence is CASSDRRTTNEKLFF. The CDR3 DNA follows: TGTGCCAGCAGCGACCGACGGACAACTAATGAAAAACTGTTTTTT.

V and J are TRBV18 and TRBJ2-1; D perhaps matches TRBD1 (6 bases). The germline V and J ends were trimmed by 2 bases and 7 bases, with 18 bases remaining between them. The CDR3 runs 16 residues. CDR1 KGHSH and CDR2 LQKENI come from the germline V gene. CDR3 region: CASSPRGTPVGNEQFF. In DNA form, the CDR3 reads TGTGCCAGCTCACCAAGAGGGACACCGGTGGGGAATGAGCAGTTCTTC.